This passage covers 21 T cell receptor beta chains from one sample sequenced in a study of shared clonotypes between healthy human individuals. Here immunoSEQ multiplex PCR was the method, and the copy in TCRdb shows in-frame clones only, minus some. This repertoire shows 470,000 or so clones, more than 65% found once; its top ten account for over 9.5%. The sequencing input was PBMCs. The source of these receptors is a woman in her forties in good health. Some clones in this sample may be carry-over from other donors' samples.

This clone was seen only once. The chain carries TRBV7-6 and TRBJ2-7; weak D call: TRBD2 (5 bases). The CDR3 sequence is 13 residues long. Germline V gene sequence: CDR1 SGHVS, CDR2 FNYEAQ. Trimming removed 1 base at V and 5 bases at J, with 9 bases between. CDR3 DNA sequence: TGTGCCAGCAGCTTAGGGAGGACCAACGAGCAGTACTTC. It specifies CASSLGRTNEQYF.

The CDR3 spells CATSRGGNTIYF. DNA of the CDR3: TGTGCCACCAGCAGAGGTGGAAACACCATATATTTT. This chain connects TRBV15 to TRBJ1-3; D gene uncertain. V lost 1 base to trimming and J lost 3 bases, with 1 base between them. The CDR3 runs 12 residues. Germline V CDR1 and CDR2: LNHNV, YYDKDF (reference sequence).

Worth noting for this clone: A far larger clone is off by one base, so a read error is likely. The rearrangement joins TRBV7-2 to TRBJ1-1, with TRBD1 matching 7 bases. The germline gives CDR1 SGHTA, CDR2 FQGNSA. V trimming: 5 bases; J trimming: 9 bases; junction bases outside the gene matches: 9. This CDR3 comprises 13 residues. In nucleotides, the CDR3 is TGTGCCAGCAGCCCAGGGGGAGTGGCTAAAGCTTTCTTT. This codes for CASSPGGVAKAFF.

The chain has TRBV7-9 and TRBJ2-2, with 8 bases aligning to TRBD2. This CDR3 is 16 amino acids long. Germline loops: CDR1 SEHNR, CDR2 FQNEAQ (reference sequence). Trimming removed 3 bases from V and 3 bases from J; junction bases left unmatched: 6. CDR3 sequence reads: CASSLSAGVDTGELFF. The CDR3 DNA reads as TGTGCCAGCAGCTTGTCAGCGGGAGTCGACACCGGGGAGCTGTTTTTT.

The table lists this clone with a count of one. The chain joins TRBV25-1 to TRBJ2-3, with a possible D match to TRBD2 (6 bases). The length of the CDR3 is 13 residues. Per the germline V gene, CDR1 is MGHDK and CDR2 is SYGVNS. V lost 7 bases, J lost 6 bases, and 14 bases lay in between. CDR3 bases: TGTGCCAGCACCCCTGGGGGGAAGGATACGCAGTATTTT. Translation: CASTPGGKDTQYF.

V and J are TRBV2 and TRBJ2-1; D ambiguous. The CDR3 has 13 amino acids. Germline values: CDR1 SNHLY, CDR2 FYNNEI. V was shortened by 1 base and J by 10 bases, with 11 bases between the two germline ends. The CDR3 bases are TGTGCCAGCAGTGAAGAGGCGGCATGGGAGCAGTTCTTC. Translated, it gives CASSEEAAWEQFF.

In its sample, this clone was seen many times. Since the CDR3 does not end with the conserved phenylalanine or tryptophan, this likely comes from a read error. The limits of the CDR3 on the DNA are not certain, so only TCRdb's listed CDR3 is given. The genes are TRBV5-6 and TRBJ2-7; the table gives TRBD1 as D, unverified against the DNA. The CDR3 has 8 amino acids, counting both end residues. The V gene's germline CDR1 is SGHDT and CDR2 YYEEEE. CDR3 amino acids: CASSSRWA.

A remark on this clone: With a much larger clone just one base away, this may be a read error. The same CDR3 also results from other DNA sequences found in this sample. The chain uses TRBV5-1 and TRBJ2-4, with D perhaps TRBD2 (6 bases). The CDR3 has 14 amino acids. The V gene's germline CDR1 is SGHRS and CDR2 YFSETQ. The CDR3 nucleotides are TGCGCCAGCAGTTTGGGGGGAGCCAAAAACATTCAGTACTTC. Amino acids: CASSLGGAKNIQYF.

On this clone itself: A far larger clone is one nucleotide away, so this likely arose from a read error. The V and J genes are TRBV5-1 and TRBJ2-7, with TRBD2 identical over 8 bases. Trimming took 4 bases from V and 7 from J; bases not matched to a gene: 10. The germline V gene encodes CDR1 SGHRS and CDR2 YFSETQ. This CDR3 is 14 amino acids long. The CDR3 here is CASSGTRGSREQYF. The CDR3 DNA follows: TGCGCCAGCAGCGGGACTAGAGGGAGTCGAGAGCAGTACTTC.

The chain carries TRBV5-6 and TRBJ1-6, with 8 bases fitting TRBD1. The CDR3 has 15 amino acids. V trimming: 1 base; J trimming: 8 bases; junction bases outside the gene matches: 5. The germline gives CDR1 SGHDT, CDR2 YYEEEE. The CDR3 sequence: CASSLITGGYSPLHF. DNA of the CDR3: TGTGCCAGCAGCTTGATCACAGGGGGGTATTCACCCCTCCACTTT.

This clone came up once. V is TRBV5-4 and J is TRBJ1-4; 9 bases fit TRBD1. J lost 4 bases, V lost 5 bases, and 6 bases had no gene match. CDR1 SGHNT and CDR2 YYREEE come from the germline V gene (reference sequence). CDR3 size: 15 residues. The CDR3 DNA reads as TGTGCCAGCAGTACTCCGGGACAGGGTAATGAAAAACTGTTTTTT. It yields the protein CASSTPGQGNEKLFF.

The chain couples TRBV4-2 to TRBJ2-3, with 13 nucleotides matching TRBD2. This CDR3 comprises 16 residues. J lost 2 bases, V lost 5 bases, and 4 bases had no gene match. Germline CDR1 LGHNA, CDR2 YNFKEQ. The CDR3, as DNA: TGTGCCAGCAGCATGGGGACTAGCGGGACCACAGATACGCAGTATTTT. It specifies CASSMGTSGTTDTQYF.

This chain links TRBV27 with TRBJ1-5; weak D call: TRBD1 (6 bases). V was shortened by 5 bases and J by 0 bases, with 20 bases between the two germline ends. There are 18 residues in the CDR3. Germline loops: CDR1 MNHEY, CDR2 SMNVEV (reference sequence). In DNA form, the CDR3 reads TGTGCCAGCAGTCGCGGAACAGGGAGGTCTGTTAGCAATCAGCCCCAGCATTTT. It yields the protein CASSRGTGRSVSNQPQHF.

The V call is TRBV4-3, the J call TRBJ2-1, with 7 bases aligning to TRBD2. After removal of 1 base from V and 5 bases from J, the junction contained 8 bases not matched to a gene. The CDR3 spans 16 residues. Germline-derived CDR1 and CDR2 are LGHNA and YSLEER. CDR3 sequence (DNA): TGCGCCAGCAGCCAAGTAGCTAGCGGATTACACAATGAGCAGTTCTTC. This translates into CASSQVASGLHNEQFF.

This clone has only one observation. The chain carries TRBV14 and TRBJ1-2; 8 bases are a match to TRBD1. V shed 1 base, J shed 4 bases, and the junction held 5 bases outside the gene matches. The CDR3 runs 15 residues. Germline CDR1 SGHDN, CDR2 FVKESK. CDR3 protein: CASSQGRGRVYGYTF. CDR3 DNA: TGTGCCAGCAGCCAAGGCAGGGGGCGCGTCTATGGCTACACCTTC.

V and J are TRBV11-2 and TRBJ2-3; D possibly corresponds to TRBD2 (5 bases). V was pared by 3 bases and J by 5 bases, with 18 bases between. Per germline, CDR1 SGHAT and CDR2 FQNNGV. This CDR3 is 16 amino acids long. CDR3 residues: CASSFGPTTGIDTQYF. CDR3 coding DNA: TGTGCCAGCAGCTTTGGCCCGACTACGGGGATAGATACGCAGTATTTT.

The chain recombines TRBV11-3 with TRBJ1-1; the D gene is possibly TRBD1 (6 bases). This CDR3 contains 12 residues. The germline V gene has CDR1 SGHNT and CDR2 YENEEA. V was trimmed by 6 bases and J by 7 bases, leaving 12 bases between them. The CDR3 here is CASSPRGVEAFF. CDR3 bases: TGTGCCAGCAGTCCGAGGGGGGTTGAAGCTTTCTTT.

V gene TRBV10-1 combines with J gene TRBJ2-7, with D possibly being TRBD1 (7 bases). The CDR3 loop spans 15 amino acids. CDR1 is WNHNN and CDR2 is SYGVQD in the germline V gene (reference sequence). Deletions cut 4 bases from V and 3 bases from J, with 16 bases between. The CDR3 loop reads CASSARRDSYYEQYF. CDR3 DNA: TGCGCCAGCAGTGCCCGGAGGGACAGCTACTACGAGCAGTACTTC.

V usage is TRBV10-2 and J usage is TRBJ1-1, with D perhaps TRBD1 (5 bases). V shed 6 bases and J shed 5 bases, with 13 bases lying between them. Germline CDR1 is WSHSY and CDR2 is SAAADI. This CDR3 contains 13 residues. The DNA for the CDR3 is TGCGCCAGCAGGGCCGGACACTCAACTGAAGCTTTCTTT. It translates to CASRAGHSTEAFF.

This clone has a single count. The chain couples TRBV5-1 to TRBJ2-2; TRBD2 is a possible D gene (5 bases). The CDR3 consists of 16 residues. With 0 bases removed from V and 4 bases from J, the gap between germline ends came to 13 bases. From germline, CDR1 is SGHRS and CDR2 YFSETQ. This chain's CDR3 is CASSLEAFAGTGELFF. CDR3 nucleotide sequence: TGCGCCAGCAGCTTGGAAGCCTTCGCGGGCACCGGGGAGCTGTTTTTT.

The chain combines TRBV4-2 with TRBJ1-1, with TRBD1 as a possible D gene (6 bases). V was cut by 0 bases and J by 6 bases, with 14 bases left in between. From germline, CDR1 is LGHNA and CDR2 YNFKEQ. The CDR3 runs to 15 residues. The CDR3: CASSQERGGIPEAFF. CDR3 nucleotides: TGTGCCAGCAGCCAAGAAAGGGGGGGGATCCCTGAAGCTTTCTTT.